This T cell receptor beta chain was observed in a study of radiation and T cells in renal cell carcinoma. With respect to this clone: Its antigen is still unknown.

Documented time point: blood 4 weeks post-SBRT, at nephrectomy. The treatment is: 15 Gy SBRT to primary tumor, nephrectomy 4 weeks later. Nephrectomy followed 15 Gy stereotactic body radiation by 4 weeks. Clones were read by immunoSEQ multiplex PCR, and TCRdb kept only the in-frame ones, dropping some. The repertoire has roughly 92,000 clones, roughly 82% of them found once; the top ten carry approximately 7.2%. Study results and caveats: From baseline, blood top tumor clonotypes peaked at 2 weeks post-radiation. Pretreatment tumor biopsies were lacking, so baseline clonotypes are unknown.

The germline gives CDR1 LNHDA, CDR2 SQIVND (reference sequence). V was trimmed by 5 bases and J by 7 bases, leaving 27 bases between them. CDR3 length: 18 amino acids. The clonotype comes from a man aged 60 to 69 with renal cell carcinoma. The sample was blood, taken from a patient whose treatment included radiotherapy and nephrectomy. V and J are TRBV19 and TRBJ2-1; D might be TRBD1 or TRBD2, each matching 5 bases. CDR3 amino acids: CASSPGFRDVMVGNEQFF. The CDR3 DNA sequence: TGTGCCAGTAGTCCGGGATTCCGGGACGTAATGGTTGGGAATGAGCAGTTCTTC.